This T cell receptor beta chain is from a study of naive and memory T cell subsets. V lost 5 bases, J lost 8 bases, and 12 bases lay in between. Germline V CDR1 and CDR2: SEHNR, FQNEAQ (reference sequence). The CDR3 is 12 residues long. Findings of the study overall: The RNA method is potentially sensitive to activation and differentiation changes.

This clonotype qualifies as medium-sized. Its antigen remains unknown. Blood and skin TCR RNA was reverse transcribed with alpha and beta constant primers. The SP2 primer and nested alpha and beta constant region primers amplified ligated cDNA in four rounds. MiXCR, run by TCRdb on the 5' RACE reads, gives a single entry per CDR3 protein. The sample has approximately 27,000 distinct CDR3 sequences; around a quarter are singletons. RNA was extracted from less than 3 ml of whole blood of healthy adults. Input was roughly 1 to 1000 ng of DNase-treated total RNA without cell sorting. This chain connects TRBV7-9 to TRBJ1-1; D remains ambiguous. The clonotype was recovered from a female donor in good health. The CDR3 region has the DNA TGTGCCAGCAGCCGAAAGGTAATAGAAGCTTTCTTT. It codes for CASSRKVIEAFF. Complete variable domain (other parts from reference TRBV7-9 and TRBJ1-1): DTGVSQNPRHKITKRGQNVTFRCDPISEHNRLYWYRQTLGQGPEFLTYFQNEAQLEKSRLLSDRFSAERPKGSFSTLEIQRTEQGDSAMYLCASSRKVIEAFFGQGTRLTVV.